This note documents a single TCR beta chain sequence. It has no known antigen specificity. Base-call qualities are not available, and no considerably larger clone is one nucleotide away. This specimen belongs to a study of CD8+CD57+ T cells in acquired aplastic anemia (dated by TCRdb to the late 2010s). Study-wide context: Extracted DNA from sorted CD4+ and CD8+ cells averaged approximately 3 ug, ranging from about 0.18 to 27.4 ug. CD8+CD57+ expansion was defined as a frequency above the mean frequency observed in healthy subjects. The paper's findings and limits, for the study overall: Between patients and healthy controls, no significant difference in CD8+ Simpson's diversity was found (P=0.060). Around 27 CD8+ CDR3 sequences were shared between patients and controls but appeared highly expressed in patients and within their immunodominant clones.

V drops 3 bases and J drops 10 bases, leaving 13 bases in between. Including cysteine and phenylalanine, the CDR3 has 12 amino acids. The sequence is cut down to CDR3 DNA, 36 bases in frame from base 1. Taken from the germline V gene (reference sequence), the CDR1 and CDR2 loops are DFQATT and SNEGSKA. Genomic DNA was used as template for profiling of TCR beta VDJ combinations and CDR3 sequences. An Illumina HiSeq 2000 was used for TCR repertoire sequencing. Under the source paper's analysis protocol: TRBV/TRBJ rearrangement plots, CDR3 size and DJ length profiles, and Simpson's diversity index were used to evaluate the repertoires. Whichever DNA sequence was most abundant in the deep sequencing data was defined as the immunodominant clone. CDR3 amino acid sequences were checked for sharing between subjects and were compared against published repertoires and the VDJdb database. TCRdb's own reprocessing of the public reads used fastp at Q25 and MiXCR and kept productive beta chains. Identical CDR3 protein sequences are pooled into one entry, listed with their most common genes and DNA. TCRdb's processing, not the study's, gives the V and J calls here. This sample comprises around 190,000 distinct CDR3 sequences, around 50% of them detected only once. The ten top clones hold 10% to 15% of the sample.

Expansion of CD8+CD57+ cells had been shown by flow cytometry in the patients chosen for sequencing. Every patient had severe acquired aplastic anemia, diagnosed using the International Study of Aplastic Anemia and Agranulocytosis and Camitta criteria. At the time blood was sampled, none of the patients had received any therapy. The study deep-sequenced TCR repertoires of sorted CD4+ and CD8+ blood T cells from severe aplastic anemia patients and healthy subjects. Patients were enrolled in the USA under clinicaltrials.gov protocols 00001620, 01623167, 00001397, 00071045, 00081523 and 00961064. Ficoll-Paque density gradient centrifugation was used to isolate peripheral blood mononuclear cells. Before DNA extraction, CD4+ and CD8+ T cells were sorted with FACS or magnetic beads.

The sample comprised sorted CD4+, CD8+, or CD8+CD57+ T cells (not recorded which) from PBMCs. This chain is built from TRBV20-1 and TRBJ2-1, with a weak D call of TRBD2 (6 bases match). This clonotype was obtained from a human donor with aplastic anemia. Here is the DNA: TGCAGTGCTAGGGTCCGGGACTGGGAGCAGTTCTTC. Translated, it reads CSARVRDWEQFF.